One and the same sample provided the 22 T cell receptor beta chains below, sequenced in a study of cytotoxic CD8 clonotypes in ibrutinib-treated CLL. Clones were sequenced by immunoSEQ multiplex PCR, and TCRdb holds only the in-frame ones, with some missing. This sample has approximately 200,000 clones, with around 72% found just once. The specimen was PBMCs, collected after 24 months of ibrutinib treatment. These receptors all stem from a human donor with chronic lymphocytic leukemia.

The rearrangement links TRBV21-1 to TRBJ2-5; TRBD1, as called in the table, went unchecked against the DNA. TRBV21-1 is assigned pseudogene status. The CDR3 runs to 15 residues. CDR3 sequence: CASSKRGQGQETQYF. For the CDR3, the DNA is TGTGCCAGCAGCAAACGGGGACAGGGACAAGAGACCCAGTACTTC.

The chain couples TRBV6-6 to TRBJ2-2; D not resolved. V dropped 2 bases and J dropped 10 bases, with 8 bases sitting between them. The CDR3 extends over 12 amino acids. Per the germline V gene, CDR1 is MNHNY and CDR2 is SVGAGI (reference sequence). The CDR3 sequence: CASSYGREELFF. The CDR3 DNA follows: TGTGCCAGCAGTTACGGCCGTGAGGAGCTGTTTTTT.

The chain couples TRBV30 to TRBJ1-2, with D perhaps TRBD1 (5 bases). The CDR3 totals 15 residues. Trimming shortened V by 0 bases and J by 4 bases, and 15 bases separated the two germline ends. From germline, CDR1 is GTSNPN and CDR2 SVGIG (reference sequence). The CDR3 DNA reads TGTGCCTGGAGTGTACTAAAAGGGGAGGGCTATGGCTACACCTTC. This encodes CAWSVLKGEGYGYTF. Drawing the rest from reference TRBV30 and TRBJ1-2, the complete variable domain is SQTIHQWPATLVQPVGSPLSLECTVEGTSNPNLYWYRQAAGRGLQLLFYSVGIGQISSEVPQNLSASRPQDRQFILSSKKLLLSDSGFYLCAWSVLKGEGYGYTFGSGTRLTVV.

The chain employs TRBV28 and TRBJ2-1; unclear D gene. Germline CDR1 reads MDHEN; CDR2 reads SYDVKM. With 6 bases removed from V and 0 bases from J, the gap between germline ends came to 6 bases. The CDR3 runs to 13 residues. The CDR3 is CASRPSSYNEQFF. The CDR3 DNA sequence: TGTGCCAGCAGACCTAGCTCCTACAATGAGCAGTTCTTC. The entire variable domain, with the rest obtained from reference TRBV28 and TRBJ2-1, is as follows: DVKVTQSSRYLVKRTGEKVFLECVQDMDHENMFWYRQDPGLGLRLIYFSYDVKMKEKGDIPEGYSVSREKKERFSLILESASTNQTSMYLCASRPSSYNEQFFGPGTRLTVL.

As to this clone: This same CDR3 is encoded by further DNA sequences in the sample. The rearrangement links TRBV29-1 to TRBJ2-7; TRBD2 might be the D (5 bases). The CDR3 spans 11 residues. Germline V gene lookup returns CDR1 SQVTM and CDR2 ANQGSEA. Trimming cost V 5 bases and J 4 bases, with 9 bases left between them. Written as DNA, the CDR3 is TGCAGCGTTAATTCGGGATACGAGCAGTACTTC. This gives the protein CSVNSGYEQYF.

The rearrangement joins TRBV19 to TRBJ2-4; no clear D. The CDR3 covers 15 residues. Germline CDR1 and CDR2: LNHDA and SQIVND (reference sequence). With 5 bases removed from V and 0 bases from J, the gap between germline ends came to 11 bases. The CDR3 bases are TGTGCCAGTAGTCTCGAGACGGTAGCCAAAAACATTCAGTACTTC. Its translation: CASSLETVAKNIQYF.

V usage is TRBV19 and J usage is TRBJ2-1, with 9 bases that match TRBD2. There are 15 residues in the CDR3. Germline trimming cut 9 bases from V and 1 base from J; bases unmatched to any gene: 7. Per the germline V gene, CDR1 is LNHDA and CDR2 is SQIVND (reference sequence). The CDR3: CASTRTSASYNEQFF. The DNA of the CDR3 is TGTGCCAGCACTCGGACTAGCGCATCCTACAATGAGCAGTTCTTC.

This clone was recorded only once. This rearrangement joins TRBV7-2 to TRBJ2-3, with D perhaps matching TRBD1 (6 bases). V lost 10 bases and J lost 5, with 16 bases in between. From germline, CDR1 is SGHTA and CDR2 FQGNSA. This CDR3 has 13 amino acids. CDR3 nucleotide sequence: TGTGCCACCGTACAGGGCGTGGTAGATACGCAGTATTTT. Translating it yields CATVQGVVDTQYF.

V and J are TRBV4-1 and TRBJ2-6; D gene uncertain. Looked up from germline, CDR1 is MGHRA and CDR2 is YSYEKL. There are 18 residues in the CDR3. The V end lost 0 bases, the J end lost 0 bases, and 12 bases lay between the germline ends. CDR3 in amino acids: CASSQDRSEHSGANVLTF. The DNA for the CDR3 is TGCGCCAGCAGCCAAGATCGCTCTGAGCACTCTGGGGCCAACGTCCTGACTTTC.

A few counts support this clone. The V call is TRBV18, the J call TRBJ1-5; no clear D. The length of the CDR3 is 14 residues. V lost 3 bases and J lost 1, with 7 bases in between. The germline gives CDR1 KGHSH, CDR2 LQKENI. CDR3 in DNA: TGTGCCAGCTCACCGGAGCTGAGCAATCAGCCCCAGCATTTT. Translating it yields CASSPELSNQPQHF.

The chain joins TRBV2 to TRBJ1-5; 11 positions match TRBD1. Per germline, CDR1 SNHLY and CDR2 FYNNEI. The length of the CDR3 is 16 residues. V trimming: 6 bases; J trimming: 6 bases; junction bases outside the gene matches: 10. The CDR3 DNA follows: TGTGCCAGCAGGAGGACAGGGGGCTTGCTCGGTCAGCCCCAGCATTTT. It encodes CASRRTGGLLGQPQHF.

The chain combines TRBV20-1 with TRBJ1-1, with D possibly being TRBD1 (6 bases). V lost 5 bases and J 8 bases, leaving 12 bases between the germline ends. Germline values: CDR1 DFQATT, CDR2 SNEGSKA (reference sequence). CDR3 length: 11 residues. The CDR3 loop is CSARRGREAFF. The CDR3 coding sequence is TGCAGTGCTCGAAGGGGGAGGGAAGCTTTCTTT.

This clone came up once. The chain has TRBV30 and TRBJ2-3; TRBD2 might be the D (6 bases). Trimming removed 3 bases at V and 6 bases at J, with 22 bases between. Germline V lookup: CDR1 GTSNPN, CDR2 SVGIG (reference sequence). This CDR3 region has 16 residues. CDR3 residues: CAWRKPGLTRVDTQYF. For the CDR3, the DNA is TGTGCCTGGAGGAAACCGGGACTTACTAGGGTGGATACGCAGTATTTT.

The chain employs TRBV9 and TRBJ2-7, with TRBD1 as a possible D gene (6 bases). The CDR3 is made up of 14 amino acids. V lost 0 bases and J lost 2, with 9 bases in between. Germline assignment: CDR1 SGDLS and CDR2 YYNGEE. CDR3 in amino acids: CASSVGWGPYEQYF. Written as DNA, the CDR3 is TGTGCCAGCAGCGTAGGTTGGGGGCCCTACGAGCAGTACTTC.

The genes are TRBV7-9 and TRBJ2-3; D is uncertain. In germline, CDR1 is SEHNR, CDR2 FQNEAQ (reference sequence). This CDR3 has 14 amino acids. Trimming stripped 1 base from V and 4 bases from J, with 9 bases between. For the CDR3, the DNA is TGTGCCAGCAGCTTAGGATATAGGGCAGATACGCAGTATTTT. Its protein product is CASSLGYRADTQYF.

This rearrangement joins TRBV9 to TRBJ2-7, with 9 bases that match TRBD2. Germline-derived CDR1 and CDR2 are SGDLS and YYNGEE. The V and J ends lost 3 bases and 5 bases, in that order; junction bases with no gene match: 21. The CDR3 has 19 residues. The CDR3 loop reads CASSATSGPSSGTPDEQYF. The CDR3 nucleotides are TGTGCCAGCAGCGCCACCTCGGGGCCGTCTAGCGGGACCCCCGACGAGCAGTACTTC.

This sequence joins TRBV2 and TRBJ1-5; D unclear. The germline V gene has CDR1 SNHLY and CDR2 FYNNEI. Trimming stripped 8 bases from V and 0 bases from J, with 5 bases between. CDR3 length equals 12 residues. The CDR3 nucleotides are TGTGCCAGCGAGGATAGCAATCAGCCCCAGCATTTT. Translation: CASEDSNQPQHF.

The rearrangement uses TRBV7-9 and TRBJ2-1, with 9 nucleotides matching TRBD2. Per germline, CDR1 SEHNR and CDR2 FQNEAQ (reference sequence). V shed 4 bases, J shed 5 bases, and the junction held 12 bases outside the gene matches. CDR3 length equals 17 residues. The CDR3 DNA reads as TGTGCCAGCAGCTCCCATCTGGGACTAGCAGAGAACAATGAGCAGTTCTTC. This sequence encodes CASSSHLGLAENNEQFF.

V is TRBV10-1 and J is TRBJ2-7; TRBD2 might be the D (6 bases). Germline V gene data show CDR1 as WNHNN and CDR2 as SYGVQD (reference sequence). Trimming cost V 4 bases and J 6 bases, with 13 bases left between them. This CDR3 is 13 amino acids long. The DNA for the CDR3 is TGCGCCAGCAGTGGTCCGGGACTGCTCGAGCAGTACTTC. Translation gives CASSGPGLLEQYF.

The gene calls are TRBV7-9 and TRBJ1-2; D possibly corresponds to TRBD1 (5 bases). Germline-derived CDR1 and CDR2 are SEHNR and FQNEAQ (reference sequence). The CDR3 length is 13 residues. The V gene lost 5 bases and the J gene lost 2 bases, with 9 bases spanning the gap. The CDR3 sequence: CASSEQENYGYTF. The CDR3 coding sequence is TGTGCCAGCAGCGAACAGGAAAACTATGGCTACACCTTC.

The chain carries TRBV9 and TRBJ2-7, with 8 nucleotides matching TRBD1. With 0 bases clipped from V and 3 bases from J, the junction kept 5 bases outside the gene matches. Germline CDR1 and CDR2: SGDLS and YYNGEE. The CDR3 length is 15 residues. The CDR3 reads CASSVGRTGNYEQYF. CDR3 DNA sequence: TGTGCCAGCAGCGTAGGGCGGACAGGGAACTACGAGCAGTACTTC.

In the case of this clone: At one boundary the junction diverges from the germline segment, which might be a read error. The CDR3 coding sequence is TGTGCCAGCAGTGACTCAGGGGGCGCTGGGGCCAACGTCCTGACTTTC. The encoded protein is CASSDSGGAGANVLTF. The V call is TRBV6-6, the J call TRBJ2-6, with 8 nucleotides matching TRBD1. The germline CDR1 and CDR2 sequences are MNHNY and SVGAGI (reference sequence). This CDR3 spans 16 amino acids.